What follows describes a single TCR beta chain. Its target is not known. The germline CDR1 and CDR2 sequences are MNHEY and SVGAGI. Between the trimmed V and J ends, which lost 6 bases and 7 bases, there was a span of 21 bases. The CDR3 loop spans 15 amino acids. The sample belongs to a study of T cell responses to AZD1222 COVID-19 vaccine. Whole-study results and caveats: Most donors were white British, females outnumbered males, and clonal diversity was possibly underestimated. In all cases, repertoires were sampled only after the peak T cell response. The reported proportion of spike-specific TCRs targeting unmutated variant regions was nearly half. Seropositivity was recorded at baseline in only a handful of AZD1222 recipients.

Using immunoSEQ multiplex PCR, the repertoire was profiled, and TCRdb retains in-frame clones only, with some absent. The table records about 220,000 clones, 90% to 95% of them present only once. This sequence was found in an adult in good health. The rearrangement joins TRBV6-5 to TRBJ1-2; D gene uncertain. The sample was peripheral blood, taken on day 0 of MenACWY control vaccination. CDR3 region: CASRVEPGLAGGYTF. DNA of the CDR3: TGTGCCAGCAGAGTCGAACCCGGACTAGCCGGTGGCTACACCTTC.